The following is a TCR beta chain sequence with its context. The entry originates in a study of blood T cell repertoires in COVID-19. The CDR3 length is 17 residues. Germline CDR1 reads SGHTA; CDR2 reads FQGNSA. With 5 bases removed from V and 3 bases from J, the gap between germline ends came to 21 bases. As originally analysed: Reference gene primer amplification in the assay estimated nucleated cell counts. Measured with immunoSEQ multiplex PCR; TCRdb has only the in-frame clones, and not every one. V, J and clone size derive from that table, while D and trimming were established from the DNA sequence. The table has around 320,000 clones, around 90% seen once.

Sequenced: PBMCs or T cells enriched from blood (not recorded which). The sequence was obtained from a woman aged 18 to 35 with acute COVID-19. V and J are TRBV7-2 and TRBJ2-3, with D perhaps TRBD1 (6 bases). The CDR3 sequence is CASSHLRGGGRTDTQYF. CDR3 sequence (DNA): TGTGCCAGCAGCCATCTCCGTGGGGGCGGTAGAACAGATACGCAGTATTTT.